In this sample, the clone carrying this T cell receptor beta chain turned up a few times. Its antigen is not identified. These data come from a study of blood T cells in healthy people across ages. Study-level findings and limits: Donor CMV status, an unknown factor, possibly confounded changes in expanded clonotypes.

The CDR3 totals 15 residues. The trim removed 5 bases at V and 3 bases at J, leaving 4 bases unmatched. The germline V gene encodes CDR1 SEHNR and CDR2 FQNEAQ (reference sequence). Through a sample-barcoded 5' primer and a J-beta primer mix, a second PCR was run for roughly 7 to 11 cycles. Researchers report that a template-switch adaptor with 12 random nucleotides tagged each cDNA molecule. TCRdb redid the calling of the 5' RACE reads with MiXCR, one entry per CDR3 protein. The sample consists of approximately 850,000 distinct CDR3 sequences, more than 45% of them appearing once. This sequence was found in a man aged 25 to 45 in good health. V usage is TRBV7-9 and J usage is TRBJ2-6; 7 positions match TRBD1. The sample comprised blood. Here the CDR3 DNA reads TGTGCCAGCAGCACAACAGGGGATGGGGCCAACGTCCTGACTTTC. Amino acid sequence: CASSTTGDGANVLTF.